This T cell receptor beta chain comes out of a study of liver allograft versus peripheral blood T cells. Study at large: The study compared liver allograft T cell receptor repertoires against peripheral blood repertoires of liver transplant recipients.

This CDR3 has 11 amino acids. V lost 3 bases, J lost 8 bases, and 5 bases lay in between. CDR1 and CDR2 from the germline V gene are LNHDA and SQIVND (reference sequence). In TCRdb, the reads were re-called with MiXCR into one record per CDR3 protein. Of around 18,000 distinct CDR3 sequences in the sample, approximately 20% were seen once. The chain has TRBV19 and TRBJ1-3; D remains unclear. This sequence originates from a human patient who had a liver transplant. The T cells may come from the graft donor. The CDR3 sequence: CASSIGDTIYF. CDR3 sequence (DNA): TGTGCCAGTAGTATTGGTGACACCATATATTTT.